A single sample is the source of the 20 T cell receptor beta chains below, sequenced in a study of early T cells in non-severe SARS-CoV-2 infection. Via MiXCR, TCRdb re-called the 5' RACE reads, giving one row per CDR3 protein. This sample has tens of thousands of distinct CDR3 sequences, with more than 15% found just once. The source material was whole blood, sampled at baseline. The receptors were gathered from an adult who was a healthcare worker with PCR-confirmed SARS-CoV-2 infection or an uninfected control (not recorded which).

This chain uses TRBV13 with TRBJ1-1; D gene uncertain. Germline assignment: CDR1 PRHDT and CDR2 FYEKMQ (reference sequence). Trimming took 0 bases from V and 1 from J, leaving 6 bases between them. CDR3 length equals 14 residues. CDR3 amino acids: CASSLGQKNTEAFF. The CDR3 DNA follows: TGTGCCAGCAGCTTAGGACAGAAGAACACTGAAGCTTTCTTT.

This rearrangement joins TRBV5-4 to TRBJ1-6; no definite D call. The length of the CDR3 is 14 residues. The germline V gene has CDR1 SGHNT and CDR2 YYREEE (reference sequence). V lost 3 bases and J 7 bases, leaving 11 bases between the germline ends. This CDR3 is CASSSQKENSPLHF. The CDR3 DNA follows: TGTGCCAGCAGCTCCCAAAAAGAGAATTCACCCCTCCACTTT.

The CDR3 nucleotides read TGTGCCAGCAGCTTAGGAGACGGAGGGGGTTCCGGCTACACCTTC. Translating it yields CASSLGDGGGSGYTF. The V call is TRBV7-8, the J call TRBJ1-2, with D maybe TRBD1 (6 bases). The CDR3 has 15 residues. The V and J ends lost 1 base and 8 bases respectively, with 17 bases between them. Germline V lookup: CDR1 SGHVS, CDR2 FQNEAQ.

This clonotype was counted between two and nine times. The rearrangement links TRBV11-2 to TRBJ2-7; either TRBD1 or TRBD2 may fit D (6 bases each). The CDR3 has 15 residues. With 0 bases removed from V and 4 bases from J, the gap between germline ends came to 13 bases. Germline V gene data show CDR1 as SGHAT and CDR2 as FQNNGV. The CDR3 region has the DNA TGTGCCAGCAGCTTAGATGCCGGGGGCAGATACGAGCAGTACTTC. The encoded protein is CASSLDAGGRYEQYF.

This clonotype has more than one count but fewer than ten. The V gene is TRBV6-4, the J gene TRBJ2-1, with D perhaps given as TRBD1 or TRBD2 (5 bases each). V was shortened by 2 bases and J by 9 bases, with 14 bases between the two germline ends. The CDR3 covers 14 residues. From germline, CDR1 is MRHNA and CDR2 SNTAGT. The CDR3 here is CASSDTSRGTEQFF. The CDR3 DNA follows: TGTGCCAGCAGTGACACGTCCCGGGGCACTGAGCAGTTCTTC.

The rearrangement uses TRBV5-1 and TRBJ2-5; 7 positions agree with TRBD1. The CDR3 extends over 13 amino acids. The junction had 5 bases not matched to a gene; V was cut back by 4 bases and J by 5 bases. Germline values: CDR1 SGHRS, CDR2 YFSETQ. In DNA form, the CDR3 reads TGCGCCAGCAGCGAGACAGGGACCGAGACCCAGTACTTC. Residues: CASSETGTETQYF. Filled out from reference TRBV5-1 and TRBJ2-5, the complete variable domain reads KAGVTQTPRYLIKTRGQQVTLSCSPISGHRSVSWYQQTPGQGLQFLFEYFSETQRNKGNFPGRFSGRQFSNSRSEMNVSTLELGDSALYLCASSETGTETQYFGPGTRLLVL.

This rearrangement joins TRBV5-4 to TRBJ2-5; D is perhaps TRBD1 (6 bases). Germline V gives CDR1 SGHNT, CDR2 YYREEE (reference sequence). CDR3 size: 15 residues. Between the trimmed V and J ends, which lost 2 bases and 3 bases, there was a span of 14 bases. The CDR3 nucleotides are TGTGCCAGCAGCTTTGAGGGGGATCCCAAAGAGACCCAGTACTTC. Protein sequence: CASSFEGDPKETQYF.

In this sample, this clonotype turned up a few times. The J gene is TRBJ2-2, the V gene TRBV7-2; 9 nucleotides align to TRBD1. The V gene end was trimmed by 1 base and the J gene end by 9 bases; junction bases not matched to a gene: 9. The CDR3 runs 16 residues. From germline, CDR1 is SGHTA and CDR2 FQGNSA. The CDR3, as DNA: TGTGCCAGCAGCTTAGTTGGACAGGGGAAAGGCCGGGAGCTGTTTTTT. Amino acids: CASSLVGQGKGRELFF.

V is TRBV6-1 and J is TRBJ1-1; no clear D. This CDR3 comprises 15 residues. Germline V CDR1 and CDR2: MNHNS, SASEGT. Trimming left V 5 bases short and J 3 bases short, with 16 bases between. CDR3 in amino acids: CASSQGWGGDTEAFF. As DNA, the CDR3 is TGTGCCAGCAGTCAAGGGTGGGGAGGCGACACTGAAGCTTTCTTT.

This clonotype was recorded a few times. The CDR3 sequence is CASSPTQSGYGYTF. Here the CDR3 DNA reads TGTGCCAGCAGCCCCACCCAGTCGGGCTATGGCTACACCTTC. The genes are TRBV7-9 and TRBJ1-2; D not certain. The ends were cut back, 5 bases at V and 4 bases at J, with 14 bases in the middle. The CDR3 runs 14 residues. Germline V gene sequence: CDR1 SEHNR, CDR2 FQNEAQ (reference sequence).

The J gene is TRBJ2-7, the V gene TRBV7-2, with 7 positions matching TRBD1. The CDR3 totals 14 residues. Germline V CDR1 and CDR2: SGHTA, FQGNSA. Unmatched junction bases numbered 6, after V lost 5 bases and J lost 2 bases. CDR3: CASSPRQGPYEQYF. Here the CDR3 DNA reads TGTGCCAGCAGCCCCAGACAGGGACCCTACGAGCAGTACTTC.

The chain links TRBV5-4 to TRBJ2-3, with D perhaps matching TRBD1 or TRBD2 (6 bases each). Trimming stripped 3 bases from V and 3 bases from J, with 11 bases between. CDR1 is SGHNT and CDR2 is YYREEE in the germline V gene (reference sequence). This CDR3 contains 14 residues. CDR3 sequence: CASSSGAGTDTQYF. CDR3 nucleotide sequence: TGTGCCAGCAGCTCGGGGGCAGGAACAGATACGCAGTATTTT.

This clonotype came up many times. This chain joins TRBV2 and TRBJ1-5, with a tentative D call TRBD1 (5 bases). The CDR3 runs 14 residues. With 1 base removed from V and 4 bases from J, the gap between germline ends came to 8 bases. Germline CDR1 SNHLY, CDR2 FYNNEI. Here the CDR3 reads CASSEGQGNQPQHF. CDR3 coding DNA: TGTGCCAGCAGTGAAGGGCAGGGTAATCAGCCCCAGCATTTT. Combining the CDR3 with reference TRBV2 and TRBJ1-5 gives the whole variable domain EPEVTQTPSHQVTQMGQEVILRCVPISNHLYFYWYRQILGQKVEFLVSFYNNEISEKSEIFDDQFSVERPDGSNFTLKIRSTKLEDSAMYFCASSEGQGNQPQHFGDGTRLSIL.

The chain combines TRBV7-8 with TRBJ1-2, with D possibly TRBD1 on 5 matching bases. The germline gives CDR1 SGHVS, CDR2 FQNEAQ. Trimming removed 1 base from V and 7 bases from J, with 10 bases in between. The length of the CDR3 is 13 residues. The CDR3 is CASSLDGGAGYTF. The CDR3 bases are TGTGCCAGCAGCTTAGACGGTGGGGCTGGCTACACCTTC.

The chain combines TRBV2 with TRBJ1-1; D might be TRBD1 (6 bases). The V end was cut by 11 bases, the J end by 12 bases, with 22 bases between. This CDR3 has 12 residues. The germline V gene has CDR1 SNHLY and CDR2 FYNNEI. The CDR3 sequence: CAGARGGPLPFF. In DNA form, the CDR3 reads TGTGCCGGCGCCCGTGGGGGCCCCTTGCCTTTCTTT.

The CDR3 sequence: CSARITSRSGELFF. CDR3 in DNA: TGCAGTGCCCGGATAACTAGCAGGTCCGGGGAGCTGTTTTTT. The V and J genes are TRBV20-1 and TRBJ2-2; possible D gene TRBD2, 6 bases. The CDR3 has 14 amino acids. CDR1 and CDR2 (germline): DFQATT, SNEGSKA (reference sequence). Between the trimmed V and J ends, which lost 6 bases and 6 bases, there was a span of 17 bases.

The rearrangement uses TRBV20-1 and TRBJ1-1, with D possibly being TRBD1 (6 bases). Germline V CDR1 and CDR2: DFQATT, SNEGSKA (reference sequence). V shed 2 bases and J shed 5 bases, with 15 bases lying between them. The CDR3 runs 14 residues. CDR3 protein: CSARYGGSGTEAFF. CDR3 bases: TGCAGTGCTAGATACGGGGGCAGTGGTACTGAAGCTTTCTTT.

The chain employs TRBV25-1 and TRBJ1-6, with D tentatively TRBD1 (6 bases). Trimming stripped 3 bases from V and 6 bases from J, with 12 bases between. CDR3 size: 15 residues. The germline gives CDR1 MGHDK, CDR2 SYGVNS. The DNA of the CDR3 is TGTGCCAGCAGTGACCCGGACAGCCTTAATTCACCCCTCCACTTT. Amino acids: CASSDPDSLNSPLHF.

The V and J genes are TRBV28 and TRBJ1-2; TRBD1 matches 9 bases. The germline V gene encodes CDR1 MDHEN and CDR2 SYDVKM. With 3 bases clipped from V and 7 bases from J, the junction kept 3 bases outside the gene matches. This CDR3 region has 13 residues. DNA for the CDR3: TGTGCCAGCAGTTTTGGGACAGGGCCTGGCTACACCTTC. It codes for CASSFGTGPGYTF.

The table lists this clonotype with a few counts. The chain combines TRBV11-2 with TRBJ2-7; 12 bases map to TRBD2. The V gene's germline CDR1 is SGHAT and CDR2 FQNNGV. With 1 base clipped from V and 0 bases from J, the junction kept 7 bases outside the gene matches. CDR3 size: 18 residues. DNA for the CDR3: TGTGCCAGCAGCTTAGTCCTGACTAGCGGGGGTCCCTCCTACGAGCAGTACTTC. Protein sequence: CASSLVLTSGGPSYEQYF.